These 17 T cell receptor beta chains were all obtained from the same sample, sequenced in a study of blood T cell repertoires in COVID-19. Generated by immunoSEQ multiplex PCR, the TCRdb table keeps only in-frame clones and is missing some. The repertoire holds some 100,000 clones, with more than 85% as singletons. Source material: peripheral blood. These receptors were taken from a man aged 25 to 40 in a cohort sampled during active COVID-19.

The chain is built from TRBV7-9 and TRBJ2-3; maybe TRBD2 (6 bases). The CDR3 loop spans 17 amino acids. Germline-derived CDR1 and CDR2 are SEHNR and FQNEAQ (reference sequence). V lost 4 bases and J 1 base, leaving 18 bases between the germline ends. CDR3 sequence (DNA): TGTGCCAGCAGCTCCCGCCGCGGGGCTCGGGGCACAGATACGCAGTATTTT. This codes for CASSSRRGARGTDTQYF.

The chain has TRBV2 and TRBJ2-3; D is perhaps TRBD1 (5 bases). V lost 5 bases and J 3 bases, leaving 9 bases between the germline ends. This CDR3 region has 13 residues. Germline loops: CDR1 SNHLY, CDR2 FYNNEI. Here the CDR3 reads CASSIPGTDTQYF. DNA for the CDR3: TGTGCCAGCAGTATACCAGGGACAGATACGCAGTATTTT.

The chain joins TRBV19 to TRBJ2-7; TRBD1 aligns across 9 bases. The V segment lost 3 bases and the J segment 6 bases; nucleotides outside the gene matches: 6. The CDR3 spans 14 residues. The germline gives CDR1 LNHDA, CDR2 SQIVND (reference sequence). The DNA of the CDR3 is TGTGCCAGTAGTATTGGGACAGGGTTTCCCGAGCAGTACTTC. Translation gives CASSIGTGFPEQYF.

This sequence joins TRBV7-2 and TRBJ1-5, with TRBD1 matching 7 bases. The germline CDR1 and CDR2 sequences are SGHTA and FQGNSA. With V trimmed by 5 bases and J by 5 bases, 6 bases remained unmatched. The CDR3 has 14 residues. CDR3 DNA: TGTGCCAGCAGCGCCGGACAGGCTCATCAGCCCCAGCATTTT. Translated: CASSAGQAHQPQHF.

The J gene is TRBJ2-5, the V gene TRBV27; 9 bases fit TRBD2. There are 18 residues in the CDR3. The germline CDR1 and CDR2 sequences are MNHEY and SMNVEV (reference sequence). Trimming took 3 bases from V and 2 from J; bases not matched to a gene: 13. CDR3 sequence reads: CASSFRSHSGGLQETQYF. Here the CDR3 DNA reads TGTGCCAGCAGTTTCAGGTCCCATAGCGGGGGCCTTCAAGAGACCCAGTACTTC.

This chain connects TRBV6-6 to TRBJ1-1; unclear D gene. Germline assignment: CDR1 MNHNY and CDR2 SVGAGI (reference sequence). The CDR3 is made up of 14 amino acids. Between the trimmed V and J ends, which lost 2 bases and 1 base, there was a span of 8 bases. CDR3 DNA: TGTGCCAGCAGTTACGCGGGGTGGAACACTGAAGCTTTCTTT. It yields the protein CASSYAGWNTEAFF.

The chain's CDR3 is CASSTGGVNTGELFF. The CDR3 nucleotides read TGCGCCAGCAGCACCGGGGGGGTGAACACCGGGGAGCTGTTTTTT. The chain recombines TRBV5-1 with TRBJ2-2, with 8 bases fitting TRBD2. Germline values: CDR1 SGHRS, CDR2 YFSETQ. The CDR3 covers 15 residues. The ends lost 4 bases at V and 1 base at J; junction bases unmatched: 3.

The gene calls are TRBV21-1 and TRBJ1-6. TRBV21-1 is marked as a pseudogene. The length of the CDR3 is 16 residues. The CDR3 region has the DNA TGTGCCAGCAGCAAAGGCGTCCGATCCCGAAATTCACCCCTCCACTTT. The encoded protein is CASSKGVRSRNSPLHF.

CDR3 amino acids: CASSFGQLYGYTF. DNA of the CDR3: TGTGCCAGCAGCTTTGGACAGCTCTATGGCTACACCTTC. The chain is built from TRBV5-4 and TRBJ1-2; tentative D call: TRBD1 (6 bases). In germline, CDR1 is SGHNT, CDR2 YYREEE (reference sequence). This CDR3 spans 13 amino acids. V was trimmed by 2 bases and J by 4 bases, leaving 9 bases between them.

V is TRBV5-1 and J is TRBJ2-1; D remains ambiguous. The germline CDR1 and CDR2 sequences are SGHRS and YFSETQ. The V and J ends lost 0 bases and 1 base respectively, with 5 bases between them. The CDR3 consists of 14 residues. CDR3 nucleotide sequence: TGCGCCAGCAGCTTGGCCCCATCCTACAATGAGCAGTTCTTC. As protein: CASSLAPSYNEQFF.

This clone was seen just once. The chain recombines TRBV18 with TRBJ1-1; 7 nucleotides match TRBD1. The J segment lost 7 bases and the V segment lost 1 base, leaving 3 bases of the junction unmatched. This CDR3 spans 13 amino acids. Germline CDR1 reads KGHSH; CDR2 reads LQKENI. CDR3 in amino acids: CASSPLGTVEAFF. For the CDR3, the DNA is TGTGCCAGCTCACCACTAGGGACAGTTGAAGCTTTCTTT.

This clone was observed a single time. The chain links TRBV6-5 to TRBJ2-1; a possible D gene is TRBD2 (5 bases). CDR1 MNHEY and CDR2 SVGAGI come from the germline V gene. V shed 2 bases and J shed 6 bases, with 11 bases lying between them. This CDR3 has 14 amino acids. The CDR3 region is CASSYPGLSNEQFF. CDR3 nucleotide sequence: TGTGCCAGCAGTTACCCCGGACTGAGCAATGAGCAGTTCTTC.

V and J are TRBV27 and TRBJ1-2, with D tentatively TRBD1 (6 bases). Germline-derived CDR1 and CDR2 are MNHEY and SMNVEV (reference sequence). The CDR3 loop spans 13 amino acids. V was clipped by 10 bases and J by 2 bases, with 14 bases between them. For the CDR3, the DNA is TGTGCCACTTCAGGGGCAGGGAACTATGGCTACACCTTC. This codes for CATSGAGNYGYTF.

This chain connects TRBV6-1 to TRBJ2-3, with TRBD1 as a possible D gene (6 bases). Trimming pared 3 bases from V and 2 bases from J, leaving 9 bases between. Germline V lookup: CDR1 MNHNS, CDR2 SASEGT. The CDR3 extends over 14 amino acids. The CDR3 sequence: CASSDQGSTDTQYF. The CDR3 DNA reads TGTGCCAGCAGTGATCAGGGGTCCACAGATACGCAGTATTTT.

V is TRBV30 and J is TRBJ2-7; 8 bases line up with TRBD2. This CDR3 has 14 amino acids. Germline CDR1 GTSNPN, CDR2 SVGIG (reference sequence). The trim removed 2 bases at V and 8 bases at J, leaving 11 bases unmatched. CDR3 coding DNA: TGTGCCTGGAGTTCCGGGACTAGTTTGTACAAGCAGTACTTC. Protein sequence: CAWSSGTSLYKQYF. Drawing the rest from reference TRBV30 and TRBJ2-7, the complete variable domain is SQTIHQWPATLVQPVGSPLSLECTVEGTSNPNLYWYRQAAGRGLQLLFYSVGIGQISSEVPQNLSASRPQDRQFILSSKKLLLSDSGFYLCAWSSGTSLYKQYFGPGTRLTVT.

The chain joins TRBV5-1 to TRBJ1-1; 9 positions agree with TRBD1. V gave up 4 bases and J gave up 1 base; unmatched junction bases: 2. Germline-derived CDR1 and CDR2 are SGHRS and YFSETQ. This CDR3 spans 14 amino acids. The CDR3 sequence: CASSTDRGNTEAFF. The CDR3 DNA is TGCGCCAGCAGCACGGACAGGGGGAACACTGAAGCTTTCTTT.

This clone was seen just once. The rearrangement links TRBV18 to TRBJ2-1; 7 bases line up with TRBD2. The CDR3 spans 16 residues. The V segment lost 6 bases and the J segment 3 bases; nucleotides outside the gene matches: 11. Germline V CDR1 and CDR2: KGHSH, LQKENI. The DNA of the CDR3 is TGTGCCAGCTCGCTTGACTGGGCGGGAGTCTACAATGAGCAGTTCTTC. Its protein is CASSLDWAGVYNEQFF.